This entry is about one TCR beta chain. CDR1 and CDR2 from the germline V gene are SGHVS and FNYEAQ. J lost 0 bases, V lost 8 bases, and 1 base had no gene match. CDR3 length: 13 amino acids. Enrollees, roughly 18 to 95 years old, lived in about two dozen US areas. Cohort 3 recovery required two negative PCRs, clearance, or symptom resolution. This record belongs to a study of blood T cell repertoires in COVID-19. Study at large: In each case, the material was cDNA or gDNA derived from T cells, B-cell-depleted T cells, or PBMCs.

The repertoire was sequenced with immunoSEQ multiplex PCR; TCRdb's copy has only in-frame clones and lacks some. This repertoire shows 200,000 to 250,000 clones, 70% to 90% found once; its top ten account for 10% to 12%. Material: PBMCs or T cells enriched from blood (not recorded which). The J gene is TRBJ2-3, the V gene TRBV7-6; TRBD2 matches at 8 bases. The receptor was derived from a man aged 25 to 45 who had recovered from COVID-19. CDR3 sequence (DNA): TGTGCCAGCTCGGGGGGGAGCACAGATACGCAGTATTTT. Amino acids: CASSGGSTDTQYF.